This TCR beta chain came from a study of T cells in Graves' hyperthyroidism and ophthalmopathy (dated by TCRdb to the late 2010s). Turning to the overall study: Peripheral blood samples were taken at the time of initial diagnosis, prior to any treatment. TCR V-J signatures able to tell the groups apart were searched for in a discovery cohort of 95 to 100 patients, of whom roughly 42 had Graves' ophthalmopathy and some 60 had stable Graves' hyperthyroidism. Whether ophthalmopathy could be predicted prospectively was tested in an independent validation cohort made up of 18 to 20 hyperthyroidism patients plus 17 patients who later progressed to ophthalmopathy. The roughly 94 discovery patients were randomly divided into training and test sets at a 7:3 ratio. The study also compared thyroid tissue and blood T-cell repertoires from roughly 6 Graves' hyperthyroidism patients. Following sampling, methimazole starting at 30 mg daily was given to hyperthyroidism patients, and high-dose intravenous methylprednisolone was given to ophthalmopathy patients. The paper describes TCR Vbeta CDR3 sequencing of 135 peripheral blood samples, made up of around 41 ophthalmopathy patients, 70 to 75 hyperthyroidism patients and around 17 progressor patients.

Overall study outcomes, separate from this receptor: Sample size was not statistically predetermined, and blinding of investigators to group allocation was not performed. A model built on a 13 V-J signature distinguished ophthalmopathy from stable hyperthyroidism, reaching roughly 88% sensitivity and around 82% specificity in cross-validation and 80%/75% in testing. In validation, the model predicted progression to ophthalmopathy with around 71% sensitivity and around 72% specificity, a median of 6.5 months before onset. Most expanded thyroid clonotypes (frequency above 0.001) were also detected in blood, a finding suggesting that blood repertoires may reflect thyroid immune responses.

The TCR beta CDR3 regions were amplified from the RNA transcripts. The TCR CDR3 was subjected to a first round of RT-PCR using the HTBI primer set and the Qiagen OneStep RT-PCR kit. Libraries were constructed in a second round of multiplex PCR, after which size selection and purification were performed. The libraries were sequenced on an Illumina HiSeq2000 using paired-end 100 bp reads. Per the authors' processing: Raw data were processed with SOAPnuke, discarding reads with adapters, uncalled bases, mean Phred below 15, or no exact constant-primer or identifier match. High-quality paired reads were merged using COPE v1.2.5, and each unique nucleotide sequence was defined as a clonotype. Clonotypes were aligned to IMGT TRBV, TRBD and TRBJ reference segments using MiTCR v1.1. The analysis was restricted to V-J combinations with a frequency above 0.0001, which together covered roughly 99% of the repertoires. The TCS score was defined as F50 (clonal expansion) divided by E x V (chaos), with BLOSUM62-based TCRdist calculated between CDR3 peptides within each V-J. Welch's t-statistics and random forest reduced around 510 V-J features to fewer than 15, which were used in a naive Bayes classifier (R e1071). The public reads were run again by TCRdb, first through fastp at Q25 and then through MiXCR, and only productive beta chains were kept. Rows matching on CDR3 protein sequence are summarized as one entry with the most common DNA and genes. The V and J calls reflect TCRdb's pipeline rather than the authors' work. The sample table holds roughly 500,000 distinct CDR3 sequences, of which over 11% were seen once. The ten most abundant clones make up 5.8% of the sample.

This clonotype has a handful of counts. There is no known antigen for this receptor. No per-base quality is available; no much larger clone lies one base away. The hyperthyroidism patients were between 18 and 65 years old and newly diagnosed, with a disease duration of less than 2 months. Any patient with an uncontrolled infection, another autoimmune disease, pregnancy or lactation was excluded. Diagnoses were established on the basis of clinical symptoms, serum thyroxine and TRAb, thyroid ultrasound, and orbital computed tomography. For progressor patients, blood was drawn at the first diagnosis of hyperthyroidism, before any ophthalmopathy symptoms had appeared. PBMCs were isolated from 7.5 to 10 ml of fresh peripheral blood by Ficoll-Paque density gradient centrifugation. Progressor patients were defined as those initially diagnosed with Graves' hyperthyroidism in whom ophthalmopathy developed during follow-up. Total RNA was extracted with Trizol reagent, and quality was checked on an Agilent 2100 Bioanalyzer.

This clonotype was sampled from a woman in her 30s with Graves' hyperthyroidism that later progressed to Graves' ophthalmopathy. Sequencing used blood.

The CDR3 sequence is CASWGGAIPGELFF. Here is the DNA: TGTGCCAGCTGGGGAGGGGCCATTCCGGGGGAGCTGTTTTTT. The receptor chain draws on TRBV3-1 and TRBJ2-2; TRBD2 lines up with 7 middle nucleotides. V and J are trimmed by 8 bases and 8 bases, and the gene matches miss 11 bases of the junction. Sequences LGHDT (CDR1) and YNNKEL (CDR2) are obtained from the germline V gene (reference sequence). The CDR3 sequence holds 14 residues, the cysteine and phenylalanine included. Only the CDR3 DNA stays, 42 bases, in frame from base 1.